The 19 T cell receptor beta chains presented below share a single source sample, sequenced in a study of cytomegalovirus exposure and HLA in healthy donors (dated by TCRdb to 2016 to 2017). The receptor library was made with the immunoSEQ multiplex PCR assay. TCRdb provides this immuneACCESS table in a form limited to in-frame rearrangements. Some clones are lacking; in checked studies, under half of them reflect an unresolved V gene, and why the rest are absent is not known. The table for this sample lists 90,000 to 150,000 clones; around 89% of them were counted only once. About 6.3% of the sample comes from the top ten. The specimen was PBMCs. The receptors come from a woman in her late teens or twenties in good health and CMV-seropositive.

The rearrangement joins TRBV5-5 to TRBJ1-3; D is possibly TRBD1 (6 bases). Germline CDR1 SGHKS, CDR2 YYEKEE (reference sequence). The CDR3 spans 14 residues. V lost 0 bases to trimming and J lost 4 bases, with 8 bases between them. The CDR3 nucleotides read TGTGCCAGCAGCTTGGAGGGGGAGGGAAACACCATATATTTT. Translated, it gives CASSLEGEGNTIYF.

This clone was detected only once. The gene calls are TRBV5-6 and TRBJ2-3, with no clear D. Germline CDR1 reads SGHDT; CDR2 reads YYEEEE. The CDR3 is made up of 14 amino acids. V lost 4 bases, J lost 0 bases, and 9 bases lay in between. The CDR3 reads CASSHPSSTDTQYF. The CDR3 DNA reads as TGTGCCAGCAGCCACCCGAGCAGCACAGATACGCAGTATTTT.

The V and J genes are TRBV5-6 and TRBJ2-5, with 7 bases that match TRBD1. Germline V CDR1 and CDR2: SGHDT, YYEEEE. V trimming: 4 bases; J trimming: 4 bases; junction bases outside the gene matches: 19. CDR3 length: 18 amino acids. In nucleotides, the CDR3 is TGTGCCAGCAGCCACTCGATTTCCGACAGGGTCTATCGAGAGACCCAGTACTTC. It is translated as CASSHSISDRVYRETQYF.

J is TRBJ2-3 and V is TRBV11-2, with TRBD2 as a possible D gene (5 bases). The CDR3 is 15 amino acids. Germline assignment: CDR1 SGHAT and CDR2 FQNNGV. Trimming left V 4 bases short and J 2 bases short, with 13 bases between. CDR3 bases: TGTGCCAGCAGCTCCCGACGGAGGAACACAGATACGCAGTATTTT. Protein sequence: CASSSRRRNTDTQYF.

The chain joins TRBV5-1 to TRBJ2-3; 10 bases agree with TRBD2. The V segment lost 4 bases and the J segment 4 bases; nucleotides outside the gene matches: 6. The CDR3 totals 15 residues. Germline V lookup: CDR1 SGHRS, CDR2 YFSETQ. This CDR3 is CASSRIGTSADTQYF. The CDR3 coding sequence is TGCGCCAGCAGCCGAATTGGGACTAGCGCAGATACGCAGTATTTT.

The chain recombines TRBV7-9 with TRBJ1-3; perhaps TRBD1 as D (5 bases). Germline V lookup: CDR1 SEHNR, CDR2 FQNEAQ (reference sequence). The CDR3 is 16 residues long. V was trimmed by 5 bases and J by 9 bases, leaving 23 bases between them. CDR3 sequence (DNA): TGTGCCAGCAGCCCACGCCCAGGGCTCCTCGGGGGCACCATATATTTT. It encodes CASSPRPGLLGGTIYF. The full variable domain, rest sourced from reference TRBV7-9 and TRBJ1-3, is DTGVSQNPRHKITKRGQNVTFRCDPISEHNRLYWYRQTLGQGPEFLTYFQNEAQLEKSRLLSDRFSAERPKGSFSTLEIQRTEQGDSAMYLCASSPRPGLLGGTIYFGEGSWLTVV.

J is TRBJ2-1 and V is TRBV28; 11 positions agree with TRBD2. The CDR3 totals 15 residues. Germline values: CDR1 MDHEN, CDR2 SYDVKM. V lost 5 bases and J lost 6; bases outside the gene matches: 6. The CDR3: CASSPLAGDRNEQFF. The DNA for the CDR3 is TGTGCCAGCAGTCCACTAGCGGGAGATCGCAATGAGCAGTTCTTC.

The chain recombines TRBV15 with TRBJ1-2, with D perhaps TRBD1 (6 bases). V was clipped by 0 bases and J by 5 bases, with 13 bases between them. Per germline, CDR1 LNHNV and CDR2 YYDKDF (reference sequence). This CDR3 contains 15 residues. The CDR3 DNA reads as TGTGCCACCAGCAGAGATCAGGGGCGGCCATATGGCTACACCTTC. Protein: CATSRDQGRPYGYTF.

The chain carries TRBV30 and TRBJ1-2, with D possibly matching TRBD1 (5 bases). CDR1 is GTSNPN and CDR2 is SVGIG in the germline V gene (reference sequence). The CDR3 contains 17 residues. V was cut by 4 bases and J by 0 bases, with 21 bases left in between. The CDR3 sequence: CAWNVRSQGRANYGYTF. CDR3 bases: TGTGCCTGGAATGTCAGGAGTCAGGGTAGGGCTAACTATGGCTACACCTTC.

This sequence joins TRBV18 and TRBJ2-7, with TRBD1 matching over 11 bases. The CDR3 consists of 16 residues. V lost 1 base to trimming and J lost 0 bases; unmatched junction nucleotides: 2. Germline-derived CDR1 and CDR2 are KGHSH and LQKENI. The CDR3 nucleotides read TGTGCCAGCTCACCACAAGGGACAGGGGGCTCCTACGAGCAGTACTTC. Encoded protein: CASSPQGTGGSYEQYF.

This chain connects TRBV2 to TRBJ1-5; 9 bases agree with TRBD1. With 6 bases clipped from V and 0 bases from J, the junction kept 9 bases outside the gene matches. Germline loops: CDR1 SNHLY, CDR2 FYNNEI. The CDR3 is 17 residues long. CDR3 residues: CASSLTGTGLSNQPQHF. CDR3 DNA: TGTGCCAGCAGCCTTACCGGGACAGGGCTTAGCAATCAGCCCCAGCATTTT.

CDR3 coding DNA: TGTGCCTGGTCGACTAGCGGGGTCTACAATGAGCAGTTCTTC. Protein: CAWSTSGVYNEQFF. The genes are TRBV30 and TRBJ2-1, with TRBD2 identical over 11 bases. The V gene's germline CDR1 is GTSNPN and CDR2 SVGIG (reference sequence). After removal of 5 bases from V and 3 bases from J, the junction contained 3 bases not matched to a gene. This CDR3 contains 14 residues.

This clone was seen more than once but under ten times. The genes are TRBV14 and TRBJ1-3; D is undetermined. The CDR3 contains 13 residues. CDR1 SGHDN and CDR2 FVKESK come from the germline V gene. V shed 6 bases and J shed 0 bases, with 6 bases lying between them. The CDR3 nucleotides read TGTGCCAGCAGGTGGGCCTCTGGAAACACCATATATTTT. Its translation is CASRWASGNTIYF.

DNA of the CDR3: TGTGCCACCTCCCCCCGTCCGAATCAGCCCCAGCATTTT. It specifies CATSPRPNQPQHF. V gene TRBV19 combines with J gene TRBJ1-5, with unresolved D. The CDR3 is made up of 13 amino acids. Trimming stripped 10 bases from V and 4 bases from J, with 14 bases between. Germline lookup yields CDR1 LNHDA and CDR2 SQIVND (reference sequence).

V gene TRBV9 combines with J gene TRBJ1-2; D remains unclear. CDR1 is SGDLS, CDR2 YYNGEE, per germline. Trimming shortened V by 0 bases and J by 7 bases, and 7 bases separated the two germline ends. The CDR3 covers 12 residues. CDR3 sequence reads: CASSVGEVGYTF. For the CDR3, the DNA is TGTGCCAGCAGCGTAGGCGAGGTTGGCTACACCTTC.

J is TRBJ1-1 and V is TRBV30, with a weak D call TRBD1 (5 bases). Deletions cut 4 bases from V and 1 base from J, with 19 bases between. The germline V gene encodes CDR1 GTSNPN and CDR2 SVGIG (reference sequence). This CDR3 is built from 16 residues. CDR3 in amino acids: CAWNHPGLDGNTEAFF. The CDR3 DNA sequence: TGTGCCTGGAATCACCCGGGACTTGACGGGAACACTGAAGCTTTCTTT. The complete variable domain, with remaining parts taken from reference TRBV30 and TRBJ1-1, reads SQTIHQWPATLVQPVGSPLSLECTVEGTSNPNLYWYRQAAGRGLQLLFYSVGIGQISSEVPQNLSASRPQDRQFILSSKKLLLSDSGFYLCAWNHPGLDGNTEAFFGQGTRLTVV.

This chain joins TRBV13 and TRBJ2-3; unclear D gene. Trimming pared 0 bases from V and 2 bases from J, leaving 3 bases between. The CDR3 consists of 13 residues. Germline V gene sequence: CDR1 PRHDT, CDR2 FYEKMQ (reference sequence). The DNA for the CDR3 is TGTGCCAGCAGCTTAGGCAACACAGATACGCAGTATTTT. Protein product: CASSLGNTDTQYF.

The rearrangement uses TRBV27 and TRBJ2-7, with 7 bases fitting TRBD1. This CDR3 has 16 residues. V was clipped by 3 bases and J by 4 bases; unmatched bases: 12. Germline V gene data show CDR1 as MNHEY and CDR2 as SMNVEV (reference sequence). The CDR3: CASSLVGETGPYEQYF. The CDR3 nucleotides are TGTGCCAGCAGTTTGGTCGGTGAGACAGGGCCTTACGAGCAGTACTTC.

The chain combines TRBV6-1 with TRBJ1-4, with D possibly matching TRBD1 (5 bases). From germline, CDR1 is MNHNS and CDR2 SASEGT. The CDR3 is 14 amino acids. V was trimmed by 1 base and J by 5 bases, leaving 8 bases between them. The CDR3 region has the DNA TGTGCCAGCAGTGAAGGACAGCGAAATGAAAAACTGTTTTTT. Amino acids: CASSEGQRNEKLFF.